A selection of T cell receptor beta chains follows, all from one sample in a study of T-cell reconstitution after alpha-beta-depleted transplantation in children. TCRdb fed the PCR reads into MiXCR, producing one record per CDR3 protein. Among 400,000 to 450,000 distinct CDR3 sequences listed, 43% were seen once. The specimen was PBMCs, collected before TCRalphabeta/CD19-depleted stem cell transplant. The receptor source for this set is a girl aged 2-10 years with aplastic anemia, due to receive a stem cell transplant. CDR3s include the opening cysteine and the closing phenylalanine or tryptophan. The D gene is left open where the match is weak. Expanded clones get a size class; other rows say once, few or many, or leave the size out.

CDR3 protein	CDR3 DNA	D gene	V gene	clone size	J gene
CASSLALGEKDTQYF	TGTGCCAGCAGCTTGGCGTTGGGGGAGAAAGATACGCAGTATTTT	.	TRBV5-4	many	TRBJ2-3
CASSEVNYGYTF	TGTGCCAGCAGTGAGGTTAACTATGGCTACACCTTC	.	TRBV6-2/TRBV6-3	few	TRBJ1-2
CASSYGGGTDTQYF	TGTGCCAGCAGTTACGGGGGAGGCACAGATACGCAGTATTTT	.	TRBV6-2/TRBV6-3	.	TRBJ2-3
CASSHLASVTTGELFF	TGTGCCAGCAGCCACCTCGCTAGCGTTACTACCGGGGAGCTGTTTTTT	.	TRBV3-1	many	TRBJ2-2
CAWMGLAGGTQYF	TGTGCCTGGATGGGACTAGCGGGAGGTACGCAGTATTTT	TRBD2	TRBV30	.	TRBJ2-3
CASSRGQVGDRRGYTF	TGTGCCAGCAGTCGGGGACAGGTGGGGGACCGTAGGGGCTACACCTTC	TRBD1	TRBV28	few	TRBJ1-2
CASSFSGQRERSDTQYF	TGTGCCAGCAGCTTTTCAGGCCAGCGGGAGAGGTCAGATACGCAGTATTTT	TRBD2	TRBV7-8	.	TRBJ2-3
CASSIRGPSITDTQYF	TGTGCCAGCAGCATTCGAGGGCCTAGTATCACAGATACGCAGTATTTT	.	TRBV3-1	.	TRBJ2-3
CASLGWIAGGPRTGELFF	TGTGCCAGTCTCGGATGGATAGCGGGAGGGCCGAGAACCGGGGAGCTGTTTTTT	TRBD2	TRBV6-1	.	TRBJ2-2
CATGDRDYNEQFF	TGTGCCACCGGGGACAGGGACTACAATGAGCAGTTCTTC	TRBD1	TRBV15	.	TRBJ2-1
CASSLGDDSNEQFF	TGCGCCAGCAGCTTGGGGGACGACTCCAATGAGCAGTTCTTC	.	TRBV5-1	.	TRBJ2-1
CASSEAGTGYGYGYTF	TGTGCCAGCAGTGAAGCCGGGACAGGGTACGGCTATGGCTACACCTTC	TRBD1	TRBV6-1	.	TRBJ1-2
CSARANYFFEQYF	TGCAGTGCTAGAGCGAACTACTTTTTCGAGCAGTACTTC	.	TRBV20-1	.	TRBJ2-7
CASSSALGHKESYEQYF	TGTGCCAGCAGCTCAGCCCTGGGACACAAAGAGTCGTACGAGCAGTACTTC	.	TRBV7-9	.	TRBJ2-7
CASSPGQGKGYGYTF	TGTGCCAGCAGTCCGGGACAGGGAAAAGGGTATGGCTACACCTTC	TRBD1	TRBV6-2/TRBV6-3	many	TRBJ1-2
CASSAGGGVYEQYF	TGTGCCAGCAGTGCCGGGGGGGGCGTTTACGAGCAGTACTTC	TRBD2	TRBV12-3/TRBV12-4	many	TRBJ2-7
CSARAPRSTDTQYF	TGCAGTGCTAGAGCTCCGAGGAGCACAGATACGCAGTATTTT	.	TRBV20-1	many	TRBJ2-3
CATSRGTDTGELFF	TGTGCCACCAGCAGAGGGACAGACACCGGGGAGCTGTTTTTT	.	TRBV15	few	TRBJ2-2
CSVALGRATNEKLFF	TGCAGCGTCGCTCTAGGGCGGGCAACTAATGAAAAACTGTTTTTT	.	TRBV29-1	.	TRBJ1-4
CSAALDTTQETQYF	TGCAGTGCGGCCCTGGACACCACCCAAGAGACCCAGTACTTC	.	TRBV20-1	.	TRBJ2-5
CASSLGHLRLAGANEQFF	TGCGCCAGCAGCTTGGGGCACCTTAGGCTAGCGGGGGCGAATGAGCAGTTCTTC	TRBD2	TRBV5-1	many	TRBJ2-1
CASSPQDRGRSPLHF	TGTGCCAGCAGCCCCCAGGACAGGGGGCGGTCACCCCTCCACTTT	TRBD1	TRBV3-1	many	TRBJ1-6
CASSFQGNGVETQYF	TGTGCCAGCAGTTTTCAGGGGAATGGGGTGGAGACCCAGTACTTC	.	TRBV27	few	TRBJ2-5
CAWSNDYGELFF	TGTGCCTGGAGTAACGACTACGGGGAGCTGTTTTTT	.	TRBV30	few	TRBJ2-2
CAMGPGLLGSSFGETQYF	TGTGCCATGGGCCCCGGGCTTCTCGGGAGTTCTTTCGGAGAGACCCAGTACTTC	.	TRBV13	few	TRBJ2-5
CASSEREGETQYF	TGTGCCAGCAGTGAGCGGGAGGGAGAGACCCAGTACTTC	TRBD2	TRBV2	.	TRBJ2-5
CSARGGSTYNEQFF	TGCAGTGCTAGGGGGGGCTCTACGTACAATGAGCAGTTCTTC	.	TRBV20-1	.	TRBJ2-1
CASSFGRNNSPLHF	TGCGCCAGCAGCTTTGGACGGAATAATTCACCCCTCCACTTT	.	TRBV5-1	many	TRBJ1-6